This is a list of T cell receptor beta chains from one sample in a study of high-grade serous ovarian cancer treatment subgroups. Using immunoSEQ multiplex PCR, the repertoire was profiled, and TCRdb retains in-frame clones only, with some absent. The sample contains some 33,000 clones, 79% of which appear only once. Input material: tumor tissue. The origin of the receptors is a human donor with high-grade serous ovarian cancer. Each CDR3 is given with its conserved first and last residue. A D gene is named only where the DNA matches it firmly. Only some rows state a clone size, as once, few, many or a class for expanded clones.

v_call	d_call	clone_size	j_call	cdr3_nt	cdr3_aa
TRBV27	TRBD2	once	TRBJ2-7	TGTGCCAGCAGCCTAGCGGGATCTAACGAGCAGTACTTC	CASSLAGSNEQYF
TRBV7-9	NA	medium-sized	TRBJ1-4	TGTGCCAGCAGGAAGGGGTCAAATGAAAAACTGTTTTTT	CASRKGSNEKLFF
TRBV28	NA	NA	TRBJ1-5	TGTGCCAGCAGTTTGGGGGGAAGTCAGCCCCAGCATTTT	CASSLGGSQPQHF
TRBV27	TRBD1	once	TRBJ2-1	TGTGCCAGCACCGCGACAGGGGGCTATGAGCAGTTCTTC	CASTATGGYEQFF
TRBV4-2	TRBD2	NA	TRBJ2-7	TGTGCCAGCAGCCACGATGGTAGCGGGAGGGCCAATGAGCAGTACTTC	CASSHDGSGRANEQYF
TRBV4-2	NA	NA	TRBJ1-3	TGTGCCAGCAGCCCACGAAGGCCTGACTCTGGAAACACCATATATTTT	CASSPRRPDSGNTIYF
TRBV2	TRBD1	NA	TRBJ2-1	TGTGCCAGCAGTAAAGACAGGGGGCTCCGGGAGTCACACTACAATGAGCAGTTCTTC	CASSKDRGLRESHYNEQFF
TRBV27	TRBD1	NA	TRBJ2-4	TGTGCCAGCAGTTTATGGGGACAGGGGAACATTCAGTACTTC	CASSLWGQGNIQYF
TRBV18	NA	NA	TRBJ1-3	TGTGCCAGCTCACCACAGGCAGCTCGAAACACCATATATTTT	CASSPQAARNTIYF
TRBV6-5	NA	NA	TRBJ2-7	TGTGCCAGCAGCAGTGGACAGATAGGTTACGAGCAGTACTTC	CASSSGQIGYEQYF
TRBV28	NA	NA	TRBJ2-6	TGTGCCAGCAGTGGGTTGGGGGCCAACGTCCTGACTTTC	CASSGLGANVLTF
TRBV7-3	TRBD2	few	TRBJ2-3	TGTGCCTCCCGGGCGGGAGGGACAGATACGCAGTATTTT	CASRAGGTDTQYF
TRBV11-3	NA	NA	TRBJ1-2	TGTGCCAGCAGCTTAGATCACACAGGGAGGGCTTATGGCTACACCTTC	CASSLDHTGRAYGYTF
TRBV28	TRBD2	few	TRBJ2-7	TGTGCCAGCAGCATACTAGCGGGAGGGGCCTACGAGCAGTACTTC	CASSILAGGAYEQYF
TRBV5-4	NA	NA	TRBJ1-2	TGTGCCAGCAGCTTTCGGAATAACTATGGCTACACCTTC	CASSFRNNYGYTF
TRBV4-1	TRBD1	once	TRBJ2-7	TGCGCCAGCAGCCTACACCAATGGACAGGGAGTTACGAGCAGTACTTC	CASSLHQWTGSYEQYF
TRBV6-6	TRBD1	NA	TRBJ1-2	TGTGCCAGCAATCCAACCCCGGGACAGGGGGCGACTGGCTACACCTTC	CASNPTPGQGATGYTF
TRBV2	TRBD2	NA	TRBJ2-5	TGTGCCAGCAGTATAAGGGCGGGAGGGCCTCGCCAAGAGACCCAGTACTTC	CASSIRAGGPRQETQYF
TRBV5-5	TRBD2	once	TRBJ2-1	TGTGCCAGCAGCTTGGGCGGGGGAAGGAGCAATGAGCAGTTCTTC	CASSLGGGRSNEQFF
TRBV27	NA	few	TRBJ1-5	TGTGCCAGCAGTTTAGTAGGGGCCAATCAGCCCCAGCATTTT	CASSLVGANQPQHF
TRBV7-9	NA	NA	TRBJ2-3	TGTGCCAGCAGCTTACTACCAGCTCGGACAGATACGCAGTATTTT	CASSLLPARTDTQYF
TRBV4-1	NA	few	TRBJ2-2	TGCGCCAGCAGCCAAGAGAACACTCCGAACACCGGGGAGCTGTTTTTT	CASSQENTPNTGELFF
TRBV5-1	NA	NA	TRBJ2-3	TGCGCCAGCAGCGCTCAGGGGTTGGATACGCAGTATTTT	CASSAQGLDTQYF
TRBV9	NA	NA	TRBJ2-4	TGTGCCAGCAGCGTAGACCAGAAAAACATTCAGTACTTC	CASSVDQKNIQYF
TRBV6-5	NA	NA	TRBJ1-1	TGTGCCAGCAGTTACGGGAGCCGGGTTGCCACTGAAGCTTTCTTT	CASSYGSRVATEAFF
TRBV5-5	NA	NA	TRBJ1-2	TGTGCCAGCAGAAGGCAGACTGGGGGCAGGGCGAACTATGGCTACACCTTC	CASRRQTGGRANYGYTF
TRBV5-1	NA	NA	TRBJ1-1	TGCGCCAGCCGCCCGCATGGTTTGAACACTGAAGCTTTCTTT	CASRPHGLNTEAFF
TRBV28	TRBD2	few	TRBJ2-2	TGTGCCAGCAGTAGCGGGAGTTGGAACACCGGGGAGCTGTTTTTT	CASSSGSWNTGELFF
TRBV13	NA	NA	TRBJ1-2	TGTGCCAGCAGCTCCCTGGGAGCTAACTATGGCTACACCTTC	CASSSLGANYGYTF
TRBV4-3	TRBD1	NA	TRBJ2-2	TGCGCCAGCAGCCCGGGACAGCCAGGCACCGGGGAGCTGTTTTTT	CASSPGQPGTGELFF
TRBV6-4	TRBD2	once	TRBJ2-3	TGTGCCAGCTGCAGACTAGCGGGAGTTGGAGATACGCAGTATTTT	CASCRLAGVGDTQYF
TRBV5-4	TRBD1	once	TRBJ2-7	TGTGCCAGCAGCACCGGGACAGGGGCACAGTACGAGCAGTACTTC	CASSTGTGAQYEQYF